Sequencing of this TCR beta chain was carried out in a study of prognosis after radiotherapy for stage I lung cancer. Study details: Early 2018 to early 2019 saw enrollment of stage I non-small cell lung cancer patients. Overall study findings and caveats: Reportedly, the usage of TRBV and TRBJ genes was not the same in patients with and without metastases.

Germline V gene data show CDR1 as MNHNS and CDR2 as SASEGT. This CDR3 spans 15 amino acids. Trimming pared 7 bases from V and 6 bases from J, leaving 16 bases between. It was by two-round multiplex PCR that TCR beta CDR3 was amplified from genomic DNA. Primers specific to each TRBV and TRBJ gene were used in first-round PCR. TCRdb ran MiXCR on the multiplex PCR reads and lists one entry per CDR3 protein. The sample consists of roughly 27,000 distinct CDR3 sequences, roughly 46% of them appearing once. By share, this clonotype ranks as medium-sized (0.01 to 0.1%). Its cognate antigen is unknown. Here the sequenced sample was PBMCs, taken before or after stereotactic body radiation therapy (not recorded which). The chain is built from TRBV6-1 and TRBJ1-6; D is perhaps TRBD1 (5 bases). The TCR was taken from a donor at least 50 years old with non-small cell lung cancer. The CDR3 DNA reads TGTGCCAGCACCTTACAGGACACCATTAATTCACCCCTCCACTTT. It is translated as CASTLQDTINSPLHF.